Listed below are T cell receptor beta chains from one sample, sequenced in a study of blood T cell repertoires in COVID-19. Some clones are missing from TCRdb's copy, which holds only in-frame ones; the method was immunoSEQ multiplex PCR. Of hundreds of thousands of clones listed, roughly nine tenths are singletons. The sequencing sample was made of peripheral blood. The receptors here all came from a man aged 18 to 29 with active or convalescent COVID-19. The CDR3 runs from the conserved cysteine through the conserved F or W. D genes are given only for firm matches. Some rows have no size entry. The others give once, few or many, or a class for an expanded clone.

D gene: TRBD1
clone size: NA
V gene: TRBV6-2/TRBV6-3
J gene: TRBJ2-7
CDR3 DNA: TGTGCCAGCAGTTACTCCGCCCCTAGGACAGGCCCCTACGAGCAGTACTTC
CDR3 protein: CASSYSAPRTGPYEQYF

D gene: TRBD1
clone size: NA
V gene: TRBV5-1
J gene: TRBJ1-2
CDR3 DNA: TGCGCCAGCAGCTTCAGGACAGGAGATGGCTACACCTTC
CDR3 protein: CASSFRTGDGYTF

D gene: NA
clone size: NA
V gene: TRBV27
J gene: TRBJ1-6
CDR3 DNA: TGTGCCAGCAGTCTCCAGACAGGTTCCTATCGTTCACCCCTCCACTTT
CDR3 protein: CASSLQTGSYRSPLHF

D gene: NA
clone size: NA
V gene: TRBV4-1
J gene: TRBJ2-6
CDR3 DNA: TGCGCCAGCAGCCAAGATGACAGCTCTGGGGCCAACGTCCTGACTTTC
CDR3 protein: CASSQDDSSGANVLTF

D gene: TRBD1
clone size: NA
V gene: TRBV11-2
J gene: TRBJ1-3
CDR3 DNA: TGTGCCAGCAGCTTAGCGGGGGGACAGGGGACTGGAAACACCATATATTTT
CDR3 protein: CASSLAGGQGTGNTIYF

D gene: NA
clone size: NA
V gene: TRBV4-3
J gene: TRBJ1-5
CDR3 DNA: TGCGCCAGCAGCCAAGACTCCACAAGGGGGAGTCAGCCCCAGCATTTT
CDR3 protein: CASSQDSTRGSQPQHF

D gene: NA
clone size: NA
V gene: TRBV7-6
J gene: TRBJ1-5
CDR3 DNA: TGTGCCAGCAGCTTATGGGCTAGCAATCAGCCCCAGCATTTT
CDR3 protein: CASSLWASNQPQHF

D gene: NA
clone size: NA
V gene: TRBV21-1
J gene: TRBJ1-6
CDR3 DNA: TGTGCCAGCAGCGAGGGACAGAAAAGGAGGAGAAATTCAAGGCGGGCTCCCCTCCACTTT
CDR3 protein: CASSEGQKRRRNSRRAPLHF

D gene: NA
clone size: NA
V gene: TRBV6-5
J gene: TRBJ2-7
CDR3 DNA: TGTGCCAGCAGTTACTCTCGGTACAGCTCCTACGAGCAGTACTTC
CDR3 protein: CASSYSRYSSYEQYF

D gene: TRBD1
clone size: NA
V gene: TRBV4-3
J gene: TRBJ2-6
CDR3 DNA: TGCGCCAGCAGCCAAGGGTCAGGGGGTGAGGGGGCCAACGTCCTGACTTTC
CDR3 protein: CASSQGSGGEGANVLTF

D gene: NA
clone size: NA
V gene: TRBV11-2
J gene: TRBJ2-7
CDR3 DNA: TGTGCCAGCAGCCATAGCGTCGCGCTACCCTACGAGCAGTACTTC
CDR3 protein: CASSHSVALPYEQYF

D gene: TRBD1
clone size: many
V gene: TRBV27
J gene: TRBJ2-7
CDR3 DNA: TGTGCCAGCAGTTTAATTCAATCCGGGACAGGGGGGCCCTACGAGCAGTACTTC
CDR3 protein: CASSLIQSGTGGPYEQYF

D gene: TRBD1
clone size: few
V gene: TRBV28
J gene: TRBJ2-1
CDR3 DNA: TGTGCCAGCAAAGGACAGGGGGCGGAAGAGCAGTTCTTC
CDR3 protein: CASKGQGAEEQFF

D gene: NA
clone size: NA
V gene: TRBV9
J gene: TRBJ2-7
CDR3 DNA: TGTGCCAGCAGCGCACGACCACAGTCCTACGAGCAGTACTTC
CDR3 protein: CASSARPQSYEQYF

D gene: NA
clone size: NA
V gene: TRBV18
J gene: TRBJ2-1
CDR3 DNA: TGTGCCAGCTCACCTACTACAGGGAGCTCCTACAATGAGCAGTTCTTC
CDR3 protein: CASSPTTGSSYNEQFF

D gene: NA
clone size: once
V gene: TRBV2
J gene: TRBJ1-1
CDR3 DNA: TGTGCCAGCAGCGTACAGGGAAACACTGAAGCTTTCTTT
CDR3 protein: CASSVQGNTEAFF

D gene: TRBD2
clone size: NA
V gene: TRBV7-2
J gene: TRBJ2-5
CDR3 DNA: TGTGCCAGCAGCTTATTTAGCGGGGGGGACCAAGAGACCCAGTACTTC
CDR3 protein: CASSLFSGGDQETQYF

D gene: TRBD1
clone size: few
V gene: TRBV6-2/TRBV6-3
J gene: TRBJ1-2
CDR3 DNA: TGTGCCAGCAGCCCCACCCGGGCCACAGGGGGGACTAACTATGGCTACACCTTC
CDR3 protein: CASSPTRATGGTNYGYTF

D gene: TRBD1
clone size: once
V gene: TRBV13
J gene: TRBJ2-5
CDR3 DNA: TGTGCCAGCAGCTTAAGCAGGGGGCAGGAGACCCAGTACTTC
CDR3 protein: CASSLSRGQETQYF

D gene: NA
clone size: NA
V gene: TRBV21-1
J gene: TRBJ1-6
CDR3 DNA: TGTGCCAGCCCCAAGGGACAGGAGAATTCACCCCTCCACTTT
CDR3 protein: CASPKGQENSPLHF

D gene: TRBD1
clone size: NA
V gene: TRBV9
J gene: TRBJ2-5
CDR3 DNA: TGTGCCAGCGGGACAGGGGAAGGTACCCAGTACTTC
CDR3 protein: CASGTGEGTQYF

D gene: TRBD1
clone size: once
V gene: TRBV7-9
J gene: TRBJ1-2
CDR3 DNA: TGTGCCAGCAGCCAACAGGGGGTTGGCTACACCTTC
CDR3 protein: CASSQQGVGYTF

D gene: TRBD2
clone size: NA
V gene: TRBV7-2
J gene: TRBJ2-2
CDR3 DNA: TGTGCCAGCCATCTTAGGGCGGGAGGGCCAACCGGGGAGCTGTTTTTT
CDR3 protein: CASHLRAGGPTGELFF

D gene: TRBD1
clone size: NA
V gene: TRBV4-3
J gene: TRBJ2-7
CDR3 DNA: TGCGCCAGCAGCCGACGACAGGGTTCCTACGAGCAGTACTTC
CDR3 protein: CASSRRQGSYEQYF

D gene: NA
clone size: once
V gene: TRBV27
J gene: TRBJ1-4
CDR3 DNA: TGTGCCAGCAGTTCCCTGACTAATGAAAAACTGTTTTTT
CDR3 protein: CASSSLTNEKLFF

D gene: NA
clone size: NA
V gene: TRBV6-4
J gene: TRBJ1-6
CDR3 DNA: TGTGCCAGCAGTGACGGGGGGTATAGTTCACCCCTCCACTTT
CDR3 protein: CASSDGGYSSPLHF

D gene: NA
clone size: NA
V gene: TRBV7-3
J gene: TRBJ2-1
CDR3 DNA: TGTGCCAGCAGCGAAGGAGTATCCTCGTTAAATGAGCAGTTCTTC
CDR3 protein: CASSEGVSSLNEQFF

D gene: NA
clone size: NA
V gene: TRBV11-1
J gene: TRBJ1-3
CDR3 DNA: TGTGCCAGCAGTCCCCTCTCTGGAAACACCATATATTTT
CDR3 protein: CASSPLSGNTIYF

D gene: TRBD1
clone size: NA
V gene: TRBV15
J gene: TRBJ2-5
CDR3 DNA: TGTGCCACCAGCAGTTCGACAGGGGGCATAGAGACCCAGTACTTC
CDR3 protein: CATSSSTGGIETQYF

D gene: NA
clone size: few
V gene: TRBV9
J gene: TRBJ1-1
CDR3 DNA: TGTGCCAGCAGCGTAGGGTTTGGCGGGGGCGAGACTGAAGCTTTCTTT
CDR3 protein: CASSVGFGGGETEAFF

D gene: NA
clone size: NA
V gene: TRBV5-1
J gene: TRBJ2-3
CDR3 DNA: TGCGCCAGCAGCTCCTCGCTAACAGGTAGCACAGATACGCAGTATTTT
CDR3 protein: CASSSSLTGSTDTQYF

D gene: TRBD2
clone size: few
V gene: TRBV11-2
J gene: TRBJ2-4
CDR3 DNA: TGTGCCAGCAGCAAGGGACTAGCGGGGACCTTAGCCAAAAACATTCAGTACTTC
CDR3 protein: CASSKGLAGTLAKNIQYF

D gene: NA
clone size: NA
V gene: TRBV21-1
J gene: TRBJ1-1
CDR3 DNA: TGTGCCAGCAGCAAATTCGGGAAGGGCGGGATTAATGAAGCTTTCTTT
CDR3 protein: CASSKFGKGGINEAFF

D gene: NA
clone size: NA
V gene: TRBV4-3
J gene: TRBJ1-6
CDR3 DNA: TGCGCCAGCAGCCAAGAACTAGGACAGTATAATTCACCCCTCCACTTT
CDR3 protein: CASSQELGQYNSPLHF

D gene: TRBD1
clone size: many
V gene: TRBV18
J gene: TRBJ1-2
CDR3 DNA: TGTGCCAGCTCACCACCCTGGGACAGGTTACCACCCGGCTACACCTTC
CDR3 protein: CASSPPWDRLPPGYTF

D gene: TRBD1
clone size: NA
V gene: TRBV5-1
J gene: TRBJ2-1
CDR3 DNA: TGCGCCAGCAGCTTATGGTCCGGGACAGGGTCCTACAATGAGCAGTTCTTC
CDR3 protein: CASSLWSGTGSYNEQFF

D gene: NA
clone size: NA
V gene: TRBV6-4
J gene: TRBJ1-2
CDR3 DNA: TGTGCCAGCAGTGGACGGAGGAACTATGGCTACACCTTC
CDR3 protein: CASSGRRNYGYTF

D gene: NA
clone size: NA
V gene: TRBV6-6
J gene: TRBJ1-2
CDR3 DNA: TGTGCCAGCAGTTACTCGTCGAGCGGTATGGATGGCTACACCTTC
CDR3 protein: CASSYSSSGMDGYTF

D gene: TRBD2
clone size: NA
V gene: TRBV5-5
J gene: TRBJ2-7
CDR3 DNA: TGTGCCAGCAGCGTGACTAGCGGCTCCTACGAGCAGTACTTC
CDR3 protein: CASSVTSGSYEQYF

D gene: TRBD2
clone size: NA
V gene: TRBV11-3
J gene: TRBJ2-2
CDR3 DNA: TGTGCCAGCAGCTCCACTCATGTCCTAGCGGGGGGGACCGGGGAGCTGTTTTTT
CDR3 protein: CASSSTHVLAGGTGELFF

D gene: NA
clone size: NA
V gene: TRBV5-5
J gene: TRBJ1-2
CDR3 DNA: TGTGCCAGCAGCCCGGACAGTCACTATGGCTACACCTTC
CDR3 protein: CASSPDSHYGYTF

D gene: TRBD2
clone size: NA
V gene: TRBV28
J gene: TRBJ2-6
CDR3 DNA: TGTGCCAGCAGTCCCGGGGGGGGGAAAGCTGGGGCCAACGTCCTGACTTTC
CDR3 protein: CASSPGGGKAGANVLTF

D gene: NA
clone size: once
V gene: TRBV6-5
J gene: TRBJ1-1
CDR3 DNA: TGTGCCAGCAGTTACGGGAGTGGCGCTTTCTTT
CDR3 protein: CASSYGSGAFF

D gene: TRBD1
clone size: NA
V gene: TRBV9
J gene: TRBJ1-1
CDR3 DNA: TGTGCCAGCAGCGTAGGAGGGGGCACTATGAACACTGAAGCTTTCTTT
CDR3 protein: CASSVGGGTMNTEAFF

D gene: TRBD1
clone size: NA
V gene: TRBV7-9
J gene: TRBJ2-3
CDR3 DNA: TGTGCCAGCAGCCCGAATTGGGACAGGCGAAGACTCGGCACAGATACGCAGTATTTT
CDR3 protein: CASSPNWDRRRLGTDTQYF

D gene: TRBD2
clone size: NA
V gene: TRBV5-6
J gene: TRBJ2-3
CDR3 DNA: TGTGCCAGCAGCCTGGGACTAGAGGTAACAGATACGCAGTATTTT
CDR3 protein: CASSLGLEVTDTQYF

D gene: NA
clone size: NA
V gene: TRBV21-1
J gene: TRBJ1-6
CDR3 DNA: TGTGCCAGCAGCTTGCCGGGAGGAAATAATTCACCCCTCCACTTT
CDR3 protein: CASSLPGGNNSPLHF

D gene: TRBD1
clone size: NA
V gene: TRBV3-1/TRBV3-2
J gene: TRBJ2-1
CDR3 DNA: TGTGCCAGCAGCCGATCCGGGACAGGGGAAGGTGAGCAGTTCTTC
CDR3 protein: CASSRSGTGEGEQFF

D gene: TRBD1
clone size: NA
V gene: TRBV28
J gene: TRBJ1-4
CDR3 DNA: TGTGCCAGCAGCCCACAGGGGGCGAGGGAAAAACTGTTTTTT
CDR3 protein: CASSPQGAREKLFF

D gene: TRBD2
clone size: NA
V gene: TRBV9
J gene: TRBJ2-3
CDR3 DNA: TGTGCCAGCAGCGTAGGAGGAGCGGGAGCCGCAGATACGCAGTATTTT
CDR3 protein: CASSVGGAGAADTQYF

D gene: NA
clone size: NA
V gene: TRBV30
J gene: TRBJ1-2
CDR3 DNA: TGTGCCTGGAGTCCCGAAACAGGGAAATCGTATGGCTACACCTTC
CDR3 protein: CAWSPETGKSYGYTF

D gene: NA
clone size: NA
V gene: TRBV5-1
J gene: TRBJ1-1
CDR3 DNA: TGCGCCAGCAGCTTAAACGGGGAGAACACTGAAGCTTTCTTT
CDR3 protein: CASSLNGENTEAFF